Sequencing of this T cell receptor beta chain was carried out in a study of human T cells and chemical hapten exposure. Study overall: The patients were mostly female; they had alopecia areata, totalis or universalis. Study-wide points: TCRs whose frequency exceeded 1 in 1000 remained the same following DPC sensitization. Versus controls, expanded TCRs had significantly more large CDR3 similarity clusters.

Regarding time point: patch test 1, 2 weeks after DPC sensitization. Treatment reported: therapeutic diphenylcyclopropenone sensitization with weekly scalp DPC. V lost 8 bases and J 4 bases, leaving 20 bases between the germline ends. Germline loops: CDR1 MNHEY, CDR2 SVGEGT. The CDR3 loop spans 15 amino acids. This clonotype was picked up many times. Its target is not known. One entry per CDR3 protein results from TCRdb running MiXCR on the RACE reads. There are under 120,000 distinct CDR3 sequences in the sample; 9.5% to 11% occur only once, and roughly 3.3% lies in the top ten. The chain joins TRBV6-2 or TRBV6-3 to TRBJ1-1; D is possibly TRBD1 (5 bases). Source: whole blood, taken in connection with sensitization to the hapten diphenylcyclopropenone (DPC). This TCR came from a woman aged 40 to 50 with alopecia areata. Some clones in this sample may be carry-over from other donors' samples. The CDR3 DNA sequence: TGTGCCAGCGGTTCCGGGACCCTACTCCCCACTGAAGCTTTCTTT. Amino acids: CASGSGTLLPTEAFF.